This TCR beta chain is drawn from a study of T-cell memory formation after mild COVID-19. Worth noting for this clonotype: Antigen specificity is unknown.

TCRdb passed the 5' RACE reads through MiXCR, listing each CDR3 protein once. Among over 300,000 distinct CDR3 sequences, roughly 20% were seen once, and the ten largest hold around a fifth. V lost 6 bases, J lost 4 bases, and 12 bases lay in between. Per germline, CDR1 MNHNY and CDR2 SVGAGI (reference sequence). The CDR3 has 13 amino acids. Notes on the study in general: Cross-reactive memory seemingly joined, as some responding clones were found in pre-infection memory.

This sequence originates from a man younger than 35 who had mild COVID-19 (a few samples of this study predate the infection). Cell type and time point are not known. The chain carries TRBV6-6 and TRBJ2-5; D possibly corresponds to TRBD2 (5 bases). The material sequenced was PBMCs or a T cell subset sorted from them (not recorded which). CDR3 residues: CASSLPGLETQYF. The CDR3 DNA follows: TGTGCCAGCAGCCTCCCGGGGTTAGAGACCCAGTACTTC.